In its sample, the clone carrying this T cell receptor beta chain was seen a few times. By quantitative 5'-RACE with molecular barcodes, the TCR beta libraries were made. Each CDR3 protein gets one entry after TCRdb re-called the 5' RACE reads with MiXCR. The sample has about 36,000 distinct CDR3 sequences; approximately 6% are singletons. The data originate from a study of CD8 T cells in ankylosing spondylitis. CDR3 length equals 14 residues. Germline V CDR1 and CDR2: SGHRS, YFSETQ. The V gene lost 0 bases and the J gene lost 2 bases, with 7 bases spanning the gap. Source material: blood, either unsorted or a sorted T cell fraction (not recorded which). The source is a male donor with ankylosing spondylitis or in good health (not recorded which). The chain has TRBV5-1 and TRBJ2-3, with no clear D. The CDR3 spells CASSLGGYTDTQYF. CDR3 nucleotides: TGCGCCAGCAGCTTGGGCGGCTACACAGATACGCAGTATTTT.